Listed below are T cell receptor beta chains from one sample, sequenced in a study of identical twins. TCRdb reprocessed the 5' RACE reads with MiXCR, giving one entry per CDR3 protein. The sample holds nearly 900,000 distinct CDR3 sequences, more than 9% seen once. This sample was also put to use in a study of yellow fever vaccine responses in identical twins.

The sample taken for sequencing was PBMCs. Source of these receptors: a woman aged 18-29 years in good health. Each CDR3 is given with its conserved first and last residue. A D gene is named only where the DNA matches it firmly. Part of the rows lack a size; the others show once, few, many or a class for expanded clones.

cdr3_length,v_call,clone_size,d_call,j_call,cdr3_aa
14,TRBV10-3,few,TRBD2,TRBJ2-7,CAIRPSGSDYEQYF
15,TRBV12-3/TRBV12-4,few,TRBD1,TRBJ2-5,CASNSRDRVGETQYF
16,TRBV28,.,.,TRBJ2-2,CASSPTGGRDTGELFF
20,TRBV4-2,many,TRBD2,TRBJ2-3,CASSQGHTAGGPIGTDTQYF
13,TRBV3-1,many,.,TRBJ2-1,CASSRRTETEQFF
15,TRBV12-3/TRBV12-4,.,TRBD2,TRBJ2-1,CASSLAREGPHEQFF
14,TRBV7-3,many,TRBD2,TRBJ2-1,CASSDGLEYNEQFF
11,TRBV10-3,.,.,TRBJ2-1,CAISTVNEQFF
16,TRBV20-1,many,TRBD2,TRBJ2-1,CSVVLAGAWATNEQFF
13,TRBV11-2,many,.,TRBJ2-3,CASSLESGDTQYF
14,TRBV3-1,many,TRBD1,TRBJ1-1,CASSQDIDRGEAFF
15,TRBV29-1,.,.,TRBJ1-2,CSVPEDDSRLYGYTF
16,TRBV6-5,few,TRBD2,TRBJ2-3,CASSYSSSGGTDTQYF
16,TRBV7-7,.,TRBD1,TRBJ2-2,CASSPQTGAQTGELFF
15,TRBV28,.,TRBD1,TRBJ2-1,CASRTPDRGSYEQFF
11,TRBV29-1,.,.,TRBJ1-2,CSVTGPSGYTF
13,TRBV7-9,few,.,TRBJ2-1,CASSRGGGDEQFF
17,TRBV7-9,.,TRBD1,TRBJ1-1,CASSSNEDRDLSTEAFF
12,TRBV20-1,few,TRBD1,TRBJ2-3,CSAPTRTGTQYF
13,TRBV24-1,few,.,TRBJ2-5,CATSLAPRETQYF
13,TRBV20-1,few,TRBD2,TRBJ2-1,CSGTSGSYNEQFF
20,TRBV10-3,.,TRBD2,TRBJ2-3,CAISNYRIGLAGGNTDTQYF
14,TRBV6-1,.,TRBD2,TRBJ2-1,CASSERGGGNEQFF
19,TRBV3-1,many,.,TRBJ2-1,CASSQGREWASNSYNEQFF
16,TRBV5-8,few,TRBD1,TRBJ2-3,CASRVKDRSSTDTQYF
10,TRBV20-1,once,.,TRBJ2-7,CSAGAVEQYF
15,TRBV13,.,.,TRBJ1-2,CASSPLVEFLKGYTF
13,TRBV20-1,few,.,TRBJ1-5,CSAMGGSNQPQHF
15,TRBV7-9,few,TRBD2,TRBJ2-3,CASSSSGSVADTQYF
15,TRBV11-2,.,.,TRBJ1-6,CASSAQQGTGSPLHF
16,TRBV29-1,few,TRBD2,TRBJ2-7,CSVSGLAGGSSYEQYF
11,TRBV10-3,.,.,TRBJ1-1,CAISQNTEAFF
11,TRBV12-5,few,.,TRBJ1-5,CASGWDQPQHF
15,TRBV27,.,.,TRBJ1-6,CASSFLGQYNSPLHF
10,TRBV20-1,.,.,TRBJ1-2,CSASFYGYTF
11,TRBV12-3/TRBV12-4,many,.,TRBJ2-1,CASSLMGEQFF
17,TRBV6-1,.,TRBD1,TRBJ1-1,CASSQPPGRGRPTEAFF
16,TRBV7-8,few,.,TRBJ2-5,CASSEWQGMVQETQYF
15,TRBV20-1,few,.,TRBJ2-1,CSAGQGGVLYNEQFF
14,TRBV5-1,many,.,TRBJ2-1,CASSLGQGGSEQFF
16,TRBV10-2,.,.,TRBJ2-5,CASSEFRRVFEETQYF
17,TRBV5-1,.,TRBD1,TRBJ2-2,CASSPDQWQGATGELFF
16,TRBV12-3/TRBV12-4,many,TRBD1,TRBJ1-5,CASSRSDRGGNQPQHF
11,TRBV20-1,few,.,TRBJ2-3,CSVRNSNTQYF
17,TRBV12-3/TRBV12-4,.,TRBD2,TRBJ2-1,CASSFTTTAGRDNEQFF
13,TRBV12-3/TRBV12-4,.,TRBD2,TRBJ2-7,CASSQTSGRPHSF
14,TRBV12-3/TRBV12-4,few,TRBD1,TRBJ1-4,CASSPGGVNEKLFF
12,TRBV20-1,few,TRBD2,TRBJ2-1,CSAGGRFNEQFF
13,TRBV29-1,few,TRBD1,TRBJ2-1,CSVGRDSLGEQFF